Following are 22 T cell receptor beta chains from one sample sequenced in a study of technical replicates of blood from several donors (TCRdb year 2017). Library creation used the immunoSEQ multiplex PCR assay. In TCRdb, the immuneACCESS table is reduced to in-frame sequences with V and J assigned. These tables do not hold every clone; where another copy was compared, an unresolved V gene accounts for under half, and the others remain unexplained. The sample table holds roughly 80,000 clones, of which roughly 93% were seen once. Roughly 0.26% of the sample comes from the top ten. The material sequenced was T cells isolated from PBMCs. All receptors derive from a human donor in good health.

The J gene is TRBJ2-7, the V gene TRBV28, with 12 positions matching TRBD2. V shed 6 bases, J shed 1 base, and the junction held 7 bases outside the gene matches. CDR1 MDHEN and CDR2 SYDVKM come from the germline V gene. CDR3 length: 16 amino acids. CDR3 protein: CASRNTSGRKSYEQYF. For the CDR3, the DNA is TGTGCCAGCAGAAATACTAGCGGGAGGAAATCCTACGAGCAGTACTTC.

The V and J genes are TRBV28 and TRBJ1-5, with D unclear. The germline CDR1 and CDR2 sequences are MDHEN and SYDVKM. The V end lost 6 bases, the J end lost 4 bases, and 10 bases lay between the germline ends. The CDR3 has 13 amino acids. CDR3 residues: CASSATRNQPQHF. The CDR3 nucleotides read TGTGCCAGCAGCGCAACCAGGAATCAGCCCCAGCATTTT.

In DNA form, the CDR3 reads TGCGCCAGCAGCTTGGTCGTACTAGCGGGCACAGATACGCAGTATTTT. This gives the protein CASSLVVLAGTDTQYF. The J gene is TRBJ2-3, the V gene TRBV5-1, with TRBD2 identical over 8 bases. CDR3 size: 16 residues. Trimming at V came to 0 bases and at J to 1 base, leaving 4 bases not matched to a gene. The germline V gene has CDR1 SGHRS and CDR2 YFSETQ.

This clone appeared a single time. In nucleotides, the CDR3 is TGTGCCAGCAGCGTAGAGCCCTCCCCCCATGAGCAGTTCTTC. Amino acids: CASSVEPSPHEQFF. The V and J genes are TRBV9 and TRBJ2-1; D is unclear. With 0 bases removed from V and 8 bases from J, the gap between germline ends came to 12 bases. The CDR3 runs to 14 residues. Germline V lookup: CDR1 SGDLS, CDR2 YYNGEE.

This chain links TRBV28 with TRBJ1-5; D gene uncertain. Per germline, CDR1 MDHEN and CDR2 SYDVKM. The CDR3 runs 14 residues. Trimming took off 7 bases at V and 3 bases at J, with 13 bases between the two ends. This chain's CDR3 is CASNSRMNNQPQHF. The CDR3 DNA sequence: TGTGCCAGCAACTCCAGGATGAACAATCAGCCCCAGCATTTT.

This chain joins TRBV4-1 and TRBJ1-4; 8 bases map to TRBD1. This CDR3 is 18 amino acids long. With V trimmed by 1 base and J by 0 bases, 7 bases remained unmatched. CDR1 is MGHRA and CDR2 is YSYEKL in the germline V gene. CDR3 bases: TGCGCCAGCAGCCAAGGAAGACAGGGGCGAGCAACTAATGAAAAACTGTTTTTT. Protein product: CASSQGRQGRATNEKLFF.

The chain recombines TRBV29-1 with TRBJ2-1; D remains ambiguous. Germline V gene data show CDR1 as SQVTM and CDR2 as ANQGSEA. V was pared by 1 base and J by 0 bases, with 16 bases between. The CDR3 length is 17 residues. The chain's CDR3 is CSVEGLGFPSSYNEQFF. CDR3 bases: TGCAGCGTTGAAGGTCTCGGGTTTCCTAGCTCCTACAATGAGCAGTTCTTC.

This sequence joins TRBV7-9 and TRBJ1-1; D not resolved. Germline V gives CDR1 SEHNR, CDR2 FQNEAQ (reference sequence). The CDR3 consists of 16 residues. V gave up 1 base and J gave up 1 base, with 13 bases separating them. The CDR3 here is CASSLGPGGGNTEAFF. The CDR3, as DNA: TGTGCCAGCAGCTTAGGCCCTGGCGGAGGGAACACTGAAGCTTTCTTT. The full variable domain, completed using reference TRBV7-9 and TRBJ1-1, is DTGVSQNPRHKITKRGQNVTFRCDPISEHNRLYWYRQTLGQGPEFLTYFQNEAQLEKSRLLSDRFSAERPKGSFSTLEIQRTEQGDSAMYLCASSLGPGGGNTEAFFGQGTRLTVV.

This clone was observed a single time. The chain recombines TRBV10-3 with TRBJ1-5, with D possibly being TRBD1 (6 bases). V dropped 2 bases and J dropped 8 bases, with 16 bases sitting between them. This CDR3 has 15 residues. Per the germline V gene, CDR1 is ENHRY and CDR2 is SYGVKD. The CDR3 spells CAISEEGESGKPQHF. The CDR3, as DNA: TGTGCCATCAGTGAGGAGGGGGAATCGGGGAAGCCCCAGCATTTT.

V gene TRBV9 combines with J gene TRBJ2-7, with D perhaps matching TRBD1 (6 bases). Trimming removed 4 bases from V and 2 bases from J, with 16 bases in between. The CDR3 is 15 amino acids. The germline V gene has CDR1 SGDLS and CDR2 YYNGEE. The chain's CDR3 is CASSWSGDRTYEQYF. In DNA form, the CDR3 reads TGTGCCAGCAGCTGGTCCGGCGACAGGACCTACGAGCAGTACTTC.

The CDR3, as DNA: TGTGCCAGCAGTAGGATATTACAGGGTAGCCAAGAGACCCAGTACTTC. Encoded protein: CASSRILQGSQETQYF. This chain joins TRBV28 and TRBJ2-5; a possible D gene is TRBD1 (6 bases). CDR1 and CDR2 (germline): MDHEN, SYDVKM. The V end was cut by 5 bases, the J end by 1 base, with 17 bases between. CDR3 size: 16 residues.

This sequence joins TRBV27 and TRBJ1-2; 8 bases fit TRBD1. V shed 3 bases and J 6 bases; nucleotides not matched to a gene: 15. This CDR3 is 17 amino acids long. CDR1 is MNHEY and CDR2 is SMNVEV in the germline V gene (reference sequence). CDR3 sequence reads: CASSFSGGAGILNGYTF. The CDR3 DNA reads as TGTGCCAGCAGTTTTTCAGGGGGCGCGGGGATTTTAAATGGCTACACCTTC.

A single count supports this clone. At the DNA level, this CDR3 is encoded by other sequences in the same sample as well. This rearrangement joins TRBV2 to TRBJ2-2, with D tentatively TRBD2 (7 bases). Deletions cut 2 bases from V and 4 bases from J, with 11 bases between. Germline V CDR1 and CDR2: SNHLY, FYNNEI. The CDR3 runs to 15 residues. CDR3 nucleotide sequence: TGTGCCAGCAGTGAAACAGGGAGGGGCACCGGGGAGCTGTTTTTT. Protein sequence: CASSETGRGTGELFF.

The chain has TRBV6-5 and TRBJ2-7; 12 bases agree with TRBD2. Germline V gives CDR1 MNHEY, CDR2 SVGAGI. This CDR3 comprises 15 residues. V lost 6 bases, J lost 6 bases, and 9 bases stayed unmatched. CDR3: CASSSSGGAALEQYF. The CDR3 DNA is TGTGCCAGCAGCTCTAGCGGGGGGGCGGCTCTCGAGCAGTACTTC.

The chain uses TRBV18 and TRBJ2-7, with 7 bases fitting TRBD1. V trimming: 4 bases; J trimming: 3 bases; junction bases outside the gene matches: 6. Germline-derived CDR1 and CDR2 are KGHSH and LQKENI. The CDR3 loop spans 14 amino acids. The CDR3 reads CASSQGQSYYEQYF. The CDR3 nucleotides are TGTGCCAGCTCACAGGGACAGAGTTACTACGAGCAGTACTTC.

The V gene is TRBV4-1, the J gene TRBJ2-3; TRBD1 matches 10 bases. Germline V gene data show CDR1 as MGHRA and CDR2 as YSYEKL. The V gene end was trimmed by 6 bases and the J gene end by 6 bases; junction bases not matched to a gene: 6. The CDR3 has 14 residues. DNA of the CDR3: TGCGCCAGCAGACCGGGACAGGGGCTTGATACGCAGTATTTT. Its protein product is CASRPGQGLDTQYF.

The chain employs TRBV23-1 and TRBJ2-7, with 8 bases identical to TRBD2. TRBV23-1 is an open reading frame, and its role is uncertain. J lost 0 bases, V lost 0 bases, and 4 bases had no gene match. The CDR3 is 16 residues long. The CDR3: CASSQSRGGASYEQYF. CDR3 sequence (DNA): TGCGCCAGCAGTCAATCACGGGGGGGGGCCTCCTACGAGCAGTACTTC.

As regards this clone: The conserved phenylalanine or tryptophan normally closing the CDR3 is absent here, so this likely arose from a read error. CDR3 protein: CASRPQGATDTEAFL. For the CDR3, the DNA is TGTGCCAGCAGACCGCAGGGGGCCACGGACACTGAAGCTTTCCTT. The chain joins TRBV7-9 to TRBJ1-1; 8 positions match TRBD1. This CDR3 is 15 amino acids long. V shed 6 bases, J shed 3 bases, and the junction held 9 bases outside the gene matches. Germline CDR1 is SEHNR and CDR2 is FQNEAQ (reference sequence).

This clone was counted once. The chain has TRBV30 and TRBJ2-7, with 7 bases fitting TRBD2. V dropped 5 bases and J dropped 0; count of bases not matched to a gene: 1. Germline values: CDR1 GTSNPN, CDR2 SVGIG (reference sequence). The CDR3 has 12 amino acids. The CDR3 is CAWGGVSYEQYF. The CDR3 nucleotides read TGTGCCTGGGGGGGGGTCTCCTACGAGCAGTACTTC.

The chain combines TRBV19 with TRBJ1-6, with 7 bases identical to TRBD1. CDR1 LNHDA and CDR2 SQIVND come from the germline V gene (reference sequence). The J segment lost 6 bases and the V segment lost 5 bases, leaving 13 bases of the junction unmatched. The CDR3 runs 17 residues. Here the CDR3 DNA reads TGTGCCAGTAGTCCTAGGGGTGACAGGGCTAGTAATTCACCCCTCCACTTT. This sequence encodes CASSPRGDRASNSPLHF.

With respect to this clone: Different DNA sequences within this sample yield the same CDR3. The genes are TRBV6-5 and TRBJ1-1; perhaps TRBD1 as D (5 bases). Germline CDR1 is MNHEY and CDR2 is SVGAGI. This CDR3 is 12 amino acids long. The V end was cut by 2 bases, the J end by 5 bases, with 6 bases between. The CDR3 coding sequence is TGTGCCAGCAGTTACGGGGGGACTGAAGCTTTCTTT. Its translation is CASSYGGTEAFF.

This chain uses TRBV28 with TRBJ1-5; no definite D call. CDR1 is MDHEN, CDR2 SYDVKM, per germline. This CDR3 is 14 amino acids long. The V gene lost 7 bases and the J gene lost 2 bases, with 12 bases spanning the gap. Written as DNA, the CDR3 is TGTGCCAGCACCGACGGCGGGGGCAATCAGCCCCAGCATTTT. As protein: CASTDGGGNQPQHF.